Listed here is a single TCR beta chain. V was pared by 2 bases and J by 5 bases, with 9 bases between. CDR1 and CDR2 from the germline V gene are LNHNV and YYDKDF (reference sequence). This CDR3 has 13 residues. TCRdb reanalysed the RT-PCR reads using MiXCR and keeps one entry per CDR3 protein. The data contain hundreds of thousands of distinct CDR3 sequences, 14% of them singletons. The sequencing sample was made of memory CD4+ T cells from blood. The sequence derives from a female donor in good health, serving as a healthy control. V gene TRBV15 combines with J gene TRBJ2-5, with a tentative D call TRBD2 (5 bases). This CDR3 reads CATSRPPGETQYF. In nucleotides, the CDR3 is TGTGCCACCAGCAGACCGCCGGGGGAGACCCAGTACTTC.